Below are 17 T cell receptor beta chains sequenced from a single sample in a study of blood T cells in healthy people across ages. Through a sample-barcoded 5' primer and a J-beta primer mix, a second PCR was run for roughly 6 to 12 cycles. TCRdb re-called the 5' RACE reads with MiXCR, one entry per CDR3 protein. The data contain 780,000 or so distinct CDR3 sequences, roughly 25% of them singletons. These data were likewise used in another study, on T cells of mothers and their children.

Material for sequencing was blood. The receptor source for this set is a boy aged 5-17 years in good health.

The chain is built from TRBV7-2 and TRBJ2-5; the match to TRBD1 covers 7 bases. Germline loops: CDR1 SGHTA, CDR2 FQGNSA. The V segment lost 4 bases and the J segment 4 bases; nucleotides outside the gene matches: 12. The CDR3 consists of 16 residues. In DNA, the CDR3 is TGTGCCAGCAGCTACCTAGGGGGCGCCACGAGAGAGACCCAGTACTTC. Translated, it gives CASSYLGGATRETQYF. Filled out from reference TRBV7-2 and TRBJ2-5, the complete variable domain reads GAGVSQSPSNKVTEKGKDVELRCDPISGHTALYWYRQSLGQGLEFLIYFQGNSAPDKSGLPSDRFSAERTGGSVSTLTIQRTQQEDSAVYLCASSYLGGATRETQYFGPGTRLLVL.

The chain couples TRBV4-3 to TRBJ2-3; 9 nucleotides agree with TRBD2. This CDR3 contains 18 residues. Trimming took 0 bases from V and 1 from J; bases not matched to a gene: 8. CDR1 and CDR2 (germline): LGHNA, YSLEER. The CDR3 coding sequence is TGCGCCAGCAGCCAAGAGGTTTGGCTAGCGGGGCGCACAGATACGCAGTATTTT. Translation gives CASSQEVWLAGRTDTQYF.

On this clonotype: Relative to the germline gene, one junction end is altered; a read error may explain this. The chain employs TRBV6-1 and TRBJ1-3, with a tentative D call TRBD1 (5 bases). The CDR3 is 15 amino acids. From germline, CDR1 is MNHNS and CDR2 SASEGT. DNA for the CDR3: TGTGTCAGCAGGGAGGAAGGGCTCTCTGGAAACACCATATATTTT. Residues: CVSREEGLSGNTIYF.

J is TRBJ2-5 and V is TRBV28; 7 positions agree with TRBD2. The CDR3 is 16 residues long. The germline gives CDR1 MDHEN, CDR2 SYDVKM. The ends lost 4 bases at V and 1 base at J; junction bases unmatched: 9. The CDR3 DNA reads as TGTGCCAGCAGTTCGTCAGCAGCGGGATTCCAAGAGACCCAGTACTTC. It specifies CASSSSAAGFQETQYF.

This chain uses TRBV14 with TRBJ2-2; possibly TRBD2 for D (7 bases). The CDR3 spans 16 residues. Germline CDR1 and CDR2: SGHDN and FVKESK. The V end was cut by 3 bases, the J end by 3 bases, with 14 bases between. CDR3 sequence (DNA): TGTGCCAGCAGCCACAACAGGGAGGGTGACACCGGGGAGCTGTTTTTT. It encodes CASSHNREGDTGELFF.

The rearrangement links TRBV9 to TRBJ1-1; 8 nucleotides line up with TRBD1. Trimming removed 3 bases from V and 5 bases from J; junction bases left unmatched: 6. Germline CDR1 and CDR2: SGDLS and YYNGEE. There are 14 residues in the CDR3. The CDR3: CASSERTGRTEAFF. The CDR3, as DNA: TGTGCCAGCAGCGAGCGGACAGGGCGGACTGAAGCTTTCTTT.

This clonotype was seen only a few times. J is TRBJ2-7 and V is TRBV28, with TRBD1 matching 7 bases. J gave up 2 bases and V 4 bases, and 8 bases lay outside the gene matches. CDR3 length: 15 amino acids. Germline V gene sequence: CDR1 MDHEN, CDR2 SYDVKM. The DNA of the CDR3 is TGTGCCAGCAGTTCCCGTGGACAGGTCCCCTACGAGCAGTACTTC. Its translation: CASSSRGQVPYEQYF. Supplemented by reference TRBV28 and TRBJ2-7, the full variable domain reads DVKVTQSSRYLVKRTGEKVFLECVQDMDHENMFWYRQDPGLGLRLIYFSYDVKMKEKGDIPEGYSVSREKKERFSLILESASTNQTSMYLCASSSRGQVPYEQYFGPGTRLTVT.

The J gene is TRBJ1-6, the V gene TRBV28; a weak D match, TRBD1 (6 bases). Germline lookup yields CDR1 MDHEN and CDR2 SYDVKM. Trimming pared 5 bases from V and 8 bases from J, leaving 31 bases between. This CDR3 has 20 amino acids. Here the CDR3 reads CASSPTPRNVEGVWDSPLHF. CDR3 DNA: TGTGCCAGCAGTCCTACACCGAGGAACGTGGAGGGGGTTTGGGATTCACCCCTCCACTTT.

This clonotype has only a few counts. The chain employs TRBV18 and TRBJ2-3; D remains ambiguous. Germline values: CDR1 KGHSH, CDR2 LQKENI. The CDR3 length is 13 residues. The ends were cut back, 0 bases at V and 5 bases at J, with 6 bases in the middle. In nucleotides, the CDR3 is TGTGCCAGCTCACCACCGTCCCGAGATACGCAGTATTTT. Its translation is CASSPPSRDTQYF.

This clonotype appeared a few times. This chain uses TRBV3-1 with TRBJ1-2; D is uncertain. The V gene lost 1 base and the J gene lost 8 bases, with 11 bases spanning the gap. Germline V gene sequence: CDR1 LGHDT, CDR2 YNNKEL (reference sequence). The CDR3 has 13 residues. The chain's CDR3 is CASSQVSGGGYTF. The CDR3 DNA sequence: TGTGCCAGCAGCCAAGTTTCGGGAGGAGGCTACACCTTC.

This clonotype was detected a few times. The V gene is TRBV29-1, the J gene TRBJ1-2; a weak D match, TRBD1 (6 bases). The germline V and J ends were trimmed by 3 bases and 8 bases, with 13 bases remaining between them. The CDR3 loop spans 12 amino acids. Germline-derived CDR1 and CDR2 are SQVTM and ANQGSEA. The CDR3 sequence: CSVDRGLRGYTF. The CDR3 DNA is TGCAGCGTTGACCGGGGGCTCAGGGGCTACACCTTC.

This clonotype has more than one count but fewer than ten. J is TRBJ1-1 and V is TRBV6-1; D remains ambiguous. This CDR3 is 13 amino acids long. Germline V CDR1 and CDR2: MNHNS, SASEGT. Trimming left V 7 bases short and J 4 bases short, with 13 bases between. The CDR3 sequence: CASTPLGSTEAFF. DNA of the CDR3: TGTGCCAGCACTCCCCTGGGGAGCACTGAAGCTTTCTTT.

V usage is TRBV6-1 and J usage is TRBJ2-7, with D perhaps TRBD2 (5 bases). The CDR3 is 14 amino acids. Germline CDR1 MNHNS, CDR2 SASEGT. Trimming removed 2 bases at V and 5 bases at J, with 13 bases between. CDR3 DNA sequence: TGTGCCAGCAGTGAATTGACTGAGCGGCACGAGCAGTACTTC. Protein product: CASSELTERHEQYF.

This clonotype was counted only a few times. The V call is TRBV4-3, the J call TRBJ1-6, with a weak D call TRBD1 (6 bases). Germline loops: CDR1 LGHNA, CDR2 YSLEER. CDR3 length: 17 amino acids. V lost 0 bases and J lost 7, with 16 bases in between. In nucleotides, the CDR3 is TGCGCCAGCAGCCAAGATCCACAGGGATCGAACAATTCACCCCTCCACTTT. This translates into CASSQDPQGSNNSPLHF.

The rearrangement uses TRBV20-1 and TRBJ2-7; 8 bases align to TRBD2. The CDR3 runs to 14 residues. CDR1 DFQATT and CDR2 SNEGSKA come from the germline V gene (reference sequence). J lost 2 bases, V lost 1 base, and 4 bases had no gene match. CDR3 loop: CSARGGLVPYEQYF. The CDR3 coding sequence is TGCAGTGCTAGAGGGGGACTAGTGCCCTACGAGCAGTACTTC.

This clonotype was seen only a few times. This sequence joins TRBV6-5 and TRBJ2-2, with D tentatively TRBD1 (6 bases). Trimming removed 5 bases at V and 4 bases at J, with 11 bases between. The CDR3 loop spans 14 amino acids. CDR1 is MNHEY, CDR2 SVGAGI, per germline. The CDR3 here is CASSKTGATGELFF. The CDR3, as DNA: TGTGCCAGCAGTAAGACAGGAGCCACCGGGGAGCTGTTTTTT.

The chain has TRBV27 and TRBJ2-1; 9 bases map to TRBD1. CDR3 size: 14 residues. In germline, CDR1 is MNHEY, CDR2 SMNVEV (reference sequence). The V and J ends lost 4 bases and 5 bases, in that order; junction bases with no gene match: 3. CDR3 in DNA: TGTGCCAGCAGTTGGGGGACAGGGAACAATGAGCAGTTCTTC. Amino acid sequence: CASSWGTGNNEQFF.